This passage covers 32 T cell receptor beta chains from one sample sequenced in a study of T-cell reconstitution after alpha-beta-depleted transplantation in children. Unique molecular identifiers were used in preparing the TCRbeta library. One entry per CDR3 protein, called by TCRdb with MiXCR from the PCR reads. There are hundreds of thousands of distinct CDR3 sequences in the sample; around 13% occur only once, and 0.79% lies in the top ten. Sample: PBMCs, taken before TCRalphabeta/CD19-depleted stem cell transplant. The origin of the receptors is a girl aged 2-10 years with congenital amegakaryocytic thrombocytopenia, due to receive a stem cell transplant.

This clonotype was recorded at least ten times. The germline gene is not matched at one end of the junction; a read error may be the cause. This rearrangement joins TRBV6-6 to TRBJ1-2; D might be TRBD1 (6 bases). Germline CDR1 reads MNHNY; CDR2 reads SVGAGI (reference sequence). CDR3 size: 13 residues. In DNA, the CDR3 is TGTGCCAGCAGTTACGCCGAGTCCTCCGGGGGGCCCTTC. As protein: CASSYAESSGGPF.

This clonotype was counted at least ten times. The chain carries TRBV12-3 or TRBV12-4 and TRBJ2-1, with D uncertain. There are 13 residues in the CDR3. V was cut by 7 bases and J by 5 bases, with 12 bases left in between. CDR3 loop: CASMRQSDNEQFF. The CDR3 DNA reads TGTGCCAGCATGCGGCAGTCGGACAATGAGCAGTTCTTC.

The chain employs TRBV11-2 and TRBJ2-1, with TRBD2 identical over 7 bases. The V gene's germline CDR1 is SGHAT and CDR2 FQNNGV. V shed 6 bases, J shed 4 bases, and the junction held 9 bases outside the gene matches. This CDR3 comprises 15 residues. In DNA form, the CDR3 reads TGTGCCAGCAGGGGGGGAGCGGGATCTTACAATGAGCAGTTCTTC. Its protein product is CASRGGAGSYNEQFF.

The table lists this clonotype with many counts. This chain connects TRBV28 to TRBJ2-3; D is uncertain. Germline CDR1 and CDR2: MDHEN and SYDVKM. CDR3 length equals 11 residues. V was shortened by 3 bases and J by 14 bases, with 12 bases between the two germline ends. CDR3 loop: CASSFVGLPYF. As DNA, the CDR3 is TGTGCCAGCAGTTTTGTGGGTCTTCCGTATTTT.

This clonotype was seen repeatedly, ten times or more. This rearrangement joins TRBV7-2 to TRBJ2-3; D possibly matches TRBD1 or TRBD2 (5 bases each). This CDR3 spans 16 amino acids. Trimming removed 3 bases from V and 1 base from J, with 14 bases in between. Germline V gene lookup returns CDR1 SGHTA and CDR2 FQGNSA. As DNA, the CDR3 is TGTGCCAGCAGCTTGCGTGGGACCCCTCGCACAGATACGCAGTATTTT. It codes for CASSLRGTPRTDTQYF.

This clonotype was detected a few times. This chain's CDR3 is CSASEPAGLYNEQFF. DNA of the CDR3: TGCAGTGCTAGTGAGCCAGCGGGGCTATACAATGAGCAGTTCTTC. This chain connects TRBV20-1 to TRBJ2-1; 7 nucleotides agree with TRBD2. CDR3 length: 15 amino acids. Germline V lookup: CDR1 DFQATT, CDR2 SNEGSKA (reference sequence). Germline trimming cut 3 bases from V and 4 bases from J; bases unmatched to any gene: 9.

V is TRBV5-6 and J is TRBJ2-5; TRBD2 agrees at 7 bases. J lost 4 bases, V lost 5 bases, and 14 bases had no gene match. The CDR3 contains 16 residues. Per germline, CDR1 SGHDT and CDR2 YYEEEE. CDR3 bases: TGTGCCAGCAGGGGAGGGCTCGTAAGACCTGGAGAGACCCAGTACTTC. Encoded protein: CASRGGLVRPGETQYF.

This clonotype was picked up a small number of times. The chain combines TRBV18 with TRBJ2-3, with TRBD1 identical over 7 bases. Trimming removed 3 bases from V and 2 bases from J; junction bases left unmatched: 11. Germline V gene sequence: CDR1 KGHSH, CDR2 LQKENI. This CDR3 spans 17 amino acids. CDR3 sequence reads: CASSPLFGTVDTDTQYF. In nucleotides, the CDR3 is TGTGCCAGCTCACCGCTTTTCGGGACAGTGGACACAGATACGCAGTATTTT.

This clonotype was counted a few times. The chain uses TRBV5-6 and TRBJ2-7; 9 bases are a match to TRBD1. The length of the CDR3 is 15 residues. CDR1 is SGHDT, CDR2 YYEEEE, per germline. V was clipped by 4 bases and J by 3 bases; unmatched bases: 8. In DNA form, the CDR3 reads TGTGCCAGCAGCGTACAGGGGGCGGTTAGCTACGAGCAGTACTTC. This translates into CASSVQGAVSYEQYF.

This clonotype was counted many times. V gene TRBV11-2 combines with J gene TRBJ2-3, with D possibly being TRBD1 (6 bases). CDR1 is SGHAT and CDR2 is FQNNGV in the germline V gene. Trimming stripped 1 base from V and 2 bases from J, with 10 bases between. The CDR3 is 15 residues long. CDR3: CASSLGRTVTDTQYF. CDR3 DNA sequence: TGTGCCAGCAGCTTAGGCCGGACAGTCACAGATACGCAGTATTTT.

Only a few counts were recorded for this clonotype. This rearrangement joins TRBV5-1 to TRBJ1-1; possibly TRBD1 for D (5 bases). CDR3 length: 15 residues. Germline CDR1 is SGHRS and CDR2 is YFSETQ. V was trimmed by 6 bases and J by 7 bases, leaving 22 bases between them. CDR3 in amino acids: CASTSLSRGQGEAFF. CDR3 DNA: TGCGCCAGCACCTCGCTTAGCCGGGGCCAGGGTGAAGCTTTCTTT.

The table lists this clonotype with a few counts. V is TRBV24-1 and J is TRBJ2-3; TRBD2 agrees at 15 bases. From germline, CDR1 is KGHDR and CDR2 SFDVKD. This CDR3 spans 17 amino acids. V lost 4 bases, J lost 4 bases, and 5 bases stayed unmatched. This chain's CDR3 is CATSDRTSGRAADTQYF. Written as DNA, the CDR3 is TGTGCCACCAGTGACCGGACTAGCGGGAGGGCCGCAGATACGCAGTATTTT.

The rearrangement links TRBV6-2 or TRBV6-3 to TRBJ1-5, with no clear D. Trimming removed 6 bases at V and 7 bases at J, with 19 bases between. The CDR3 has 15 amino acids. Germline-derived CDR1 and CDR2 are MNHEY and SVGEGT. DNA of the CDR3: TGTGCCAGCAGGAAGAAGGGCTCTCGAGAACAGCCCCAGCATTTT. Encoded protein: CASRKKGSREQPQHF.

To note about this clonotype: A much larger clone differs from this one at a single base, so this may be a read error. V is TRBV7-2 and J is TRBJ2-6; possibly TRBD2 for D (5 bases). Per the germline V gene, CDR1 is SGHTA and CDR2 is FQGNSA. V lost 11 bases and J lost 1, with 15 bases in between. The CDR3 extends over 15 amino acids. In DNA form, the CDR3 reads TGTGCCGGTCGGGGTAACATATCTGGGGCCAACGTCCTGACTTTC. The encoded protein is CAGRGNISGANVLTF.

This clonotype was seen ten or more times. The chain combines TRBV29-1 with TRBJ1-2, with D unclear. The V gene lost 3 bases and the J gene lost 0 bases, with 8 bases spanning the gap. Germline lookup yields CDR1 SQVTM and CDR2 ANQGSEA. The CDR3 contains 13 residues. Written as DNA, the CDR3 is TGCAGCGTTGACGGCCGAGCTAACTATGGCTACACCTTC. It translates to CSVDGRANYGYTF.

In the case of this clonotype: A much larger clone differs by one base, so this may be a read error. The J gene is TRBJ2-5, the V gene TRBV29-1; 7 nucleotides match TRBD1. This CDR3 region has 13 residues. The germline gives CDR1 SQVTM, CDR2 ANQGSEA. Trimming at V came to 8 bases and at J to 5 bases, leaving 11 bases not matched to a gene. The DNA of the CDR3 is TGCAGCAGACAGGGCTACACAAGGGAGACCCAGTACTTC. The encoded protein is CSRQGYTRETQYF. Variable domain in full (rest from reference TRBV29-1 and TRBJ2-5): SAVISQKPSRDICQRGTSLTIQCQVDSQVTMMFWYRQQPGQSLTLIATANQGSEATYESGFVIDKFPISRPNLTFSTLTVSNMSPEDSSIYLCSRQGYTRETQYFGPGTRLLVL.

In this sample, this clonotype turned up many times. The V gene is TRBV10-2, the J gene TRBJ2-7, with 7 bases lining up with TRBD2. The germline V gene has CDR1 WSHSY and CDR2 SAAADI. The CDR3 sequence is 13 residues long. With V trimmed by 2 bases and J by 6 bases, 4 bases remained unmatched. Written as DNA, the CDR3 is TGCGCCAGCAGTGAGGGGGACTATAGCGAGCAGTACTTC. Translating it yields CASSEGDYSEQYF.

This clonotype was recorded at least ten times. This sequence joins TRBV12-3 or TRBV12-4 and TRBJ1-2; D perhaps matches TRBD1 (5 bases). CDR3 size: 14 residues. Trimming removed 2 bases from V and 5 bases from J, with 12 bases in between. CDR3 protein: CASSLPGVRYGYTF. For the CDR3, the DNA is TGTGCCAGCAGTTTACCGGGGGTTAGGTATGGCTACACCTTC.

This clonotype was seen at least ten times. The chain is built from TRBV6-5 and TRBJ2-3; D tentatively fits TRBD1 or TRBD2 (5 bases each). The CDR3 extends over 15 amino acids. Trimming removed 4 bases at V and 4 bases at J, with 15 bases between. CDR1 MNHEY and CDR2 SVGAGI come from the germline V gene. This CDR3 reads CASSSDEGRPDTQYF. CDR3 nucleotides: TGTGCCAGCAGTTCAGACGAGGGGAGACCAGATACGCAGTATTTT.

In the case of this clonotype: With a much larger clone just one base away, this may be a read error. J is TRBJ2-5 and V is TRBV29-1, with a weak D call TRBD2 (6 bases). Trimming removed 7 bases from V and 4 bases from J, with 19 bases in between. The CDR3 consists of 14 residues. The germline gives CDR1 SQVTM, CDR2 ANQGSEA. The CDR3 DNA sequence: TGCAGCGGGAGAACTAGACTAGGCCGAGAGACCCAGTACTTC. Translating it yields CSGRTRLGRETQYF.

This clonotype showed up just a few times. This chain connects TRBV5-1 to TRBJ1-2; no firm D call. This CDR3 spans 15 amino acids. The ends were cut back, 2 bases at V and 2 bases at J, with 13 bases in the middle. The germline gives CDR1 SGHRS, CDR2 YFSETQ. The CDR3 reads CASSFEVPDNYGYTF. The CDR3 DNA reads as TGCGCCAGCAGCTTTGAGGTCCCCGACAACTATGGCTACACCTTC.

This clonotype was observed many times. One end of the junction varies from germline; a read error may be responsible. The CDR3 DNA sequence: TGTGCCAGCAGCTTAGAAGGGTTATCCTACGAGCAGTACTTC. Translated, it gives CASSLEGLSYEQYF. The chain recombines TRBV5-1 with TRBJ2-7; D not resolved. The V gene's germline CDR1 is SGHRS and CDR2 YFSETQ. This CDR3 has 14 amino acids.

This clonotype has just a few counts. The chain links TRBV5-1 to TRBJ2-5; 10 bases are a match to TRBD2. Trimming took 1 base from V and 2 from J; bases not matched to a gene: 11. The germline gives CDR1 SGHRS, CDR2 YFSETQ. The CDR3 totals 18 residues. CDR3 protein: CASSLRVLRTSGQETQYF. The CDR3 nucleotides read TGCGCCAGCAGCTTGAGAGTCCTTCGGACTAGCGGACAAGAGACCCAGTACTTC.

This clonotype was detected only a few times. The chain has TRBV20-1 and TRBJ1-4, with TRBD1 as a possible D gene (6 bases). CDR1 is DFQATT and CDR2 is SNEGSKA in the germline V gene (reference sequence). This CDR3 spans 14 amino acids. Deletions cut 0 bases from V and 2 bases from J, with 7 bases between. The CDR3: CSAREGATNEKLFF. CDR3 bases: TGCAGTGCTAGAGAGGGGGCCACTAATGAAAAACTGTTTTTT.

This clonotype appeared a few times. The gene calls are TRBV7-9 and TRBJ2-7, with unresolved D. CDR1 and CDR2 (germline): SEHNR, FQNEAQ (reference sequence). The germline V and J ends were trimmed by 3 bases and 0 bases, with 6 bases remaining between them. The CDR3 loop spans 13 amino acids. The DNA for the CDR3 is TGTGCCAGCAGCTTTGCTCTCTCCTACGAGCAGTACTTC. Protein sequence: CASSFALSYEQYF.

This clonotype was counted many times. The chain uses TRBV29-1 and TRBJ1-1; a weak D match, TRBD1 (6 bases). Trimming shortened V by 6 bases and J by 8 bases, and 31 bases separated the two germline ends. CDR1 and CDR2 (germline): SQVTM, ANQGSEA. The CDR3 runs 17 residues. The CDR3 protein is CSVQIRWEGGYQSEAFF. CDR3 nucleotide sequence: TGCAGCGTCCAGATAAGGTGGGAGGGGGGATATCAATCCGAAGCTTTCTTT.

CDR3 protein: CASSGSTSGRIGYF. As DNA, the CDR3 is TGTGCCAGCAGTGGATCGACTAGCGGGAGGATCGGGTATTTT. The chain links TRBV25-1 to TRBJ2-3; 13 bases match TRBD2. The CDR3 extends over 14 amino acids. Germline CDR1 MGHDK, CDR2 SYGVNS. The V gene end was trimmed by 4 bases and the J gene end by 14 bases; junction bases not matched to a gene: 9.

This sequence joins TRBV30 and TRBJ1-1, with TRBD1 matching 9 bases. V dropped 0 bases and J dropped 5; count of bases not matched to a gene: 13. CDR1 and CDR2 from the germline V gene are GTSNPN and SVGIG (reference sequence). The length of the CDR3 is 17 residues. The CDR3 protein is CAWSVKQGAGKGTEAFF. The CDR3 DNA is TGTGCCTGGAGTGTCAAACAGGGGGCCGGTAAAGGGACTGAAGCTTTCTTT.

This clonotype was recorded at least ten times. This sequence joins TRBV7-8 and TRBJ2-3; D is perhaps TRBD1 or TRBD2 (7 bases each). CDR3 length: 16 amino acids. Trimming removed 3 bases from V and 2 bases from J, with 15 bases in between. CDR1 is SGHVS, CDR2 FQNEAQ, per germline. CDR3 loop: CASSFGEGASTDTQYF. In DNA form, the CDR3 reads TGTGCCAGCAGCTTTGGGGAGGGGGCTTCCACAGATACGCAGTATTTT.

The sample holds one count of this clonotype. CDR3 nucleotides: TGTGCCAGCAGCCCCCCGACTCCGGGACAGGGGAAGAAACTGTTTTTT. This codes for CASSPPTPGQGKKLFF. V gene TRBV6-1 combines with J gene TRBJ1-4; the match to TRBD1 covers 10 bases. Germline V gene sequence: CDR1 MNHNS, CDR2 SASEGT. V was clipped by 6 bases and J by 11 bases; unmatched bases: 15. The CDR3 covers 16 residues.

CDR3 nucleotide sequence: TGTGCCAGTAGTATCACCGGGGCGAGCTCCTACGAGCAGTACTTC. Its translation is CASSITGASSYEQYF. The gene calls are TRBV19 and TRBJ2-7; D is perhaps TRBD1 or TRBD2 (5 bases each). In germline, CDR1 is LNHDA, CDR2 SQIVND (reference sequence). CDR3 length: 15 amino acids. V was clipped by 3 bases and J by 0 bases, with 12 bases between them. Combining the CDR3 with reference TRBV19 and TRBJ2-7 gives the whole variable domain DGGITQSPKYLFRKEGQNVTLSCEQNLNHDAMYWYRQDPGQGLRLIYYSQIVNDFQKGDIAEGYSVSREKKESFPLTVTSAQKNPTAFYLCASSITGASSYEQYFGPGTRLTVT.

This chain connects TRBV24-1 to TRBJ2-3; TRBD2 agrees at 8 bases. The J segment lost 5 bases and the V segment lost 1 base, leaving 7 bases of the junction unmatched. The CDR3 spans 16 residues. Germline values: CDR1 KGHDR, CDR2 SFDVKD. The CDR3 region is CATSDFLGRAVDTQYF. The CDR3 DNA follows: TGTGCCACCAGTGATTTTCTCGGGAGGGCCGTAGATACGCAGTATTTT.